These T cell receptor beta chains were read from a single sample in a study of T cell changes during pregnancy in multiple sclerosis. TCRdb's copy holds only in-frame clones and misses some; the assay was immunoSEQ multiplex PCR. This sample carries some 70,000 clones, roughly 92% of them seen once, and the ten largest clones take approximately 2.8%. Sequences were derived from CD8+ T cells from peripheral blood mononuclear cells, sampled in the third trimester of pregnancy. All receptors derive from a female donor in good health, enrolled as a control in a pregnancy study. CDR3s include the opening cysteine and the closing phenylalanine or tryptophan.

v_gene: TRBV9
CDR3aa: CASSPERTGGGGYTF

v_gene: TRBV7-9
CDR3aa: CASSLGLAYEQYF

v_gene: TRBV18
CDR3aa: CASSPATGGQETQYF

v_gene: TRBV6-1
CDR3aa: CASSEVMQGDQPQHF

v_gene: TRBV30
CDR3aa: CAWETGMNTEAFF

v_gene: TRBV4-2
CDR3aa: CASSQATGGNQPQHF

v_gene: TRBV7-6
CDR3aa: CASSFRQGAFNTGELFF

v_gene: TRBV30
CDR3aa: CAWSGQANTEAFF

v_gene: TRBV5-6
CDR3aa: CASSLGGTRNQPQHF

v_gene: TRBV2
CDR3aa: CASSEGRGAGEKLFF

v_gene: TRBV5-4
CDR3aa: CAVGQGNSPLHF